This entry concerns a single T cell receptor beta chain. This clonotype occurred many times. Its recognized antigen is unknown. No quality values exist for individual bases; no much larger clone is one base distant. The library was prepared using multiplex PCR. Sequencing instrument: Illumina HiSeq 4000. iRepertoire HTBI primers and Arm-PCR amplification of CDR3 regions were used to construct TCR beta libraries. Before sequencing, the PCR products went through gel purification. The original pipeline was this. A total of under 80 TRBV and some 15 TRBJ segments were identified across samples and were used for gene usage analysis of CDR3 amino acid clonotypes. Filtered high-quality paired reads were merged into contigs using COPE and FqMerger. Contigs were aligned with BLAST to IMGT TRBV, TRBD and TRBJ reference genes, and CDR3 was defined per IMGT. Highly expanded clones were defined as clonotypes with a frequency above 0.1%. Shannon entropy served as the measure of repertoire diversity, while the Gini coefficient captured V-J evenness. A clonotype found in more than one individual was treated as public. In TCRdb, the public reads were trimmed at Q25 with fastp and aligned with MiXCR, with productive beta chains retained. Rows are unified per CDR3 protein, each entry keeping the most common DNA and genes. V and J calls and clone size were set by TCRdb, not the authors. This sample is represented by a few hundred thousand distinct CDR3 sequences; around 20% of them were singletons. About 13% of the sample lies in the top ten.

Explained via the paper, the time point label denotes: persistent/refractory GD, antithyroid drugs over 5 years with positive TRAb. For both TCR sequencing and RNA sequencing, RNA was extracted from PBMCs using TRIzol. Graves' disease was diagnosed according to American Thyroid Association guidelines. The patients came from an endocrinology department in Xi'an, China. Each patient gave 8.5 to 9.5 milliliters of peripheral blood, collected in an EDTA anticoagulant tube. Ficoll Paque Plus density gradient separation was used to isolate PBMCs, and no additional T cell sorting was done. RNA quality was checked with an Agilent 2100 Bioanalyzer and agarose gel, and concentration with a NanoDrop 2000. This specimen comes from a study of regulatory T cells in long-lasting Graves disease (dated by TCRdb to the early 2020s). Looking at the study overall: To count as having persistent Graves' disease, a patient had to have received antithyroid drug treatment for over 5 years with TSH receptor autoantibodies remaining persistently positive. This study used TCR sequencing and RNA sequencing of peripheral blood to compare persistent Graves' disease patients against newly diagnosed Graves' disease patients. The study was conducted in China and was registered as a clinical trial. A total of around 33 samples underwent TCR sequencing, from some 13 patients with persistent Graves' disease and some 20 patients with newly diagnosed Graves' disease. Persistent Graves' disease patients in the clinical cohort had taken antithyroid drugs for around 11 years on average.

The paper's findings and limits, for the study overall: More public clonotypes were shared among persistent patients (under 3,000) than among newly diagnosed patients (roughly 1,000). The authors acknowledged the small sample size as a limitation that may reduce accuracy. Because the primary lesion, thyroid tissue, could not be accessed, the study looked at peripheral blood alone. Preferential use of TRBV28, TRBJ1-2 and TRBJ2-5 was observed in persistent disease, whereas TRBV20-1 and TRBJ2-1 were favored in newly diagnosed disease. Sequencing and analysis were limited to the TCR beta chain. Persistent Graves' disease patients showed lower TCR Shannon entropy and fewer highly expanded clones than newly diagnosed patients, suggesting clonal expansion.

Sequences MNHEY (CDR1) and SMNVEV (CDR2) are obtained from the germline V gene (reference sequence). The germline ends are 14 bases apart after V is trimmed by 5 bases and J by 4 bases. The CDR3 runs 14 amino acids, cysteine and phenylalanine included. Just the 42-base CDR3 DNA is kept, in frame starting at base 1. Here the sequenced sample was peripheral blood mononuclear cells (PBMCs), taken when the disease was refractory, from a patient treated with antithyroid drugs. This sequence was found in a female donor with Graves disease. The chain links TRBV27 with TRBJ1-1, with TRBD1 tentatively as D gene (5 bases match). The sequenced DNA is TGTGCCAGCAGTATCACCTGGGACCTCACTGAAGCTTTCTTT. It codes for CASSITWDLTEAFF.